This T cell receptor (beta chain) was observed in a study of CD8 T cells in ankylosing spondylitis. Study-wide findings and caveats: Significantly higher representation of disease-linked clones was reported for matched ankylosing spondylitis synovial fluid. A motif in TCR beta, a set of under 10 highly homologous variants, appeared characteristic of ankylosing spondylitis blood. A subset of motif variants has previously been described in the synovial fluid and blood of reactive arthritis.

V was shortened by 7 bases and J by 5 bases, with 18 bases between the two germline ends. This CDR3 spans 15 amino acids. The germline gives CDR1 LGHNT, CDR2 FRNRAP. This clonotype was observed once. Its target is not known. Library preparation for TCR beta used quantitative 5'-RACE with molecular barcodes. TCRdb processed the 5' RACE reads anew with MiXCR; each CDR3 protein has one entry. The data show 300,000 to 400,000 distinct CDR3 sequences, with about 14% seen just once and roughly 0.99% held by the top ten. This TCR derives from a male donor with ankylosing spondylitis or in good health (not recorded which). The rearrangement uses TRBV12-5 and TRBJ2-4; weak D call: TRBD1 (7 bases). Input material: blood, either unsorted or a sorted T cell fraction (not recorded which). DNA for the CDR3: TGTGCTAGTGCCTTCAGGGGGGTTGCGGAAAACATTCAGTACTTC. It is translated as CASAFRGVAENIQYF.